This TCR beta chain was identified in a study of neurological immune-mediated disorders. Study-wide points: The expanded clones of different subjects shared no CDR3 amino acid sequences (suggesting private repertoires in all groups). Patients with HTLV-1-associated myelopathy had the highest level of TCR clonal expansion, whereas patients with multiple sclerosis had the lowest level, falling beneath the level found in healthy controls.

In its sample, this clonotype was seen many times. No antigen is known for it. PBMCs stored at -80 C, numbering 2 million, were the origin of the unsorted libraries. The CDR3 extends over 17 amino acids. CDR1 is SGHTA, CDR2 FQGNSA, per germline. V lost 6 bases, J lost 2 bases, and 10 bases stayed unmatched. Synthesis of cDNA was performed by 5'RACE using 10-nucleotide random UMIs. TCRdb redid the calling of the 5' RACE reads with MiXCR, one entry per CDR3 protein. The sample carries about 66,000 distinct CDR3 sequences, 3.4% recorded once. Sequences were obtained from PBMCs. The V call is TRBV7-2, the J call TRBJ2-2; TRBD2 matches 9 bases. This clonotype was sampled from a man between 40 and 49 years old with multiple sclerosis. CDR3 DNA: TGTGCCAGCAGACCACGGGCTAGCGGGGCCAACACCGGGGAGCTGTTTTTT. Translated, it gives CASRPRASGANTGELFF.